Reported below is one T cell receptor beta chain. Its specificity is not known. The data were obtained in a study of cytomegalovirus exposure and HLA in healthy donors. Overall study findings and caveats: In vitro work confirmed that three CMV-associated chains recognize CMV antigens.

Germline values: CDR1 SGHTA, CDR2 FQGNSA. Trimming took 2 bases from V and 3 from J, leaving 6 bases between them. The CDR3 runs to 13 residues. TCRdb keeps only in-frame clones here, not all; method: immunoSEQ multiplex PCR. The table shows roughly 190,000 clones, with about 89% occurring only once. The sequence was collected from a man under 40 in good health and CMV-seropositive. The specimen sequenced was PBMCs. The chain employs TRBV7-2 and TRBJ2-3; D uncertain. The DNA of the CDR3 is TGTGCCAGCAGCTTAACAAAGACAGATACGCAGTATTTT. Residues: CASSLTKTDTQYF.